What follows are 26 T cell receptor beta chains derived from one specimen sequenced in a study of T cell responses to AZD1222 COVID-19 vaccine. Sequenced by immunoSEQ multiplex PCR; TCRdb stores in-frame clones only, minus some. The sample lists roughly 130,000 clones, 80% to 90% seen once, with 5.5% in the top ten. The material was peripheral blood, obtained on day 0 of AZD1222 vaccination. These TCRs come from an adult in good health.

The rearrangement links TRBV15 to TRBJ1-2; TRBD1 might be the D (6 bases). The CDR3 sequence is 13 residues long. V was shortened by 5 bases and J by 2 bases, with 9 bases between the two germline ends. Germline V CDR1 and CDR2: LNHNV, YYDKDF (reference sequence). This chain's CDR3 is CATSQDRNYGYTF. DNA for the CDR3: TGTGCCACCAGCCAGGACAGAAACTATGGCTACACCTTC.

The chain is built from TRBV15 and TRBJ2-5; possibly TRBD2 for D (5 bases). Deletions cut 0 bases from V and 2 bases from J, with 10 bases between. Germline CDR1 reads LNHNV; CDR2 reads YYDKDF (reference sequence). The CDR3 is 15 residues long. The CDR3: CATSREVRVQETQYF. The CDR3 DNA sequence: TGTGCCACCAGCAGAGAGGTGAGGGTACAAGAGACCCAGTACTTC.

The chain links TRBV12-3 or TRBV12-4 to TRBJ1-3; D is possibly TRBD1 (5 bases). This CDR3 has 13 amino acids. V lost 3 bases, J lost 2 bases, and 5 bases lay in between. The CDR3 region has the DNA TGTGCCAGCAGTTTGGGGGCTGGAAACACCATATATTTT. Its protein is CASSLGAGNTIYF.

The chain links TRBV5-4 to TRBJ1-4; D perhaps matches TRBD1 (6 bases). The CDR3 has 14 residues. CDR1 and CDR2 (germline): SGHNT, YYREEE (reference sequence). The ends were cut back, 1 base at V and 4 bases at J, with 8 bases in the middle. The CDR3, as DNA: TGTGCCAGCAGCTTGCGGGGGCATAATGAAAAACTGTTTTTT. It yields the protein CASSLRGHNEKLFF.

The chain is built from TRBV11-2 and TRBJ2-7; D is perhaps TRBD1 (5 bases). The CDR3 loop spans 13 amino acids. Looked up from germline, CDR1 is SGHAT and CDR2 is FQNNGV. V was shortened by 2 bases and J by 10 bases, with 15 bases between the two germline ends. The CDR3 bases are TGTGCCAGCAGCTTAAGCTCACAGGCGAACCAGTACTTC. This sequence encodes CASSLSSQANQYF.

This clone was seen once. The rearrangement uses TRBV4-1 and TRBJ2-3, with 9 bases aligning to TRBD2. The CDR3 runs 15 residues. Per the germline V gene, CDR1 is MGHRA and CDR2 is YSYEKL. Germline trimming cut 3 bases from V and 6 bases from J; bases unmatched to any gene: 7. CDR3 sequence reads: CASSQRLAALDTQYF. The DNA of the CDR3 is TGCGCCAGCAGCCAGCGACTAGCGGCTCTGGATACGCAGTATTTT.

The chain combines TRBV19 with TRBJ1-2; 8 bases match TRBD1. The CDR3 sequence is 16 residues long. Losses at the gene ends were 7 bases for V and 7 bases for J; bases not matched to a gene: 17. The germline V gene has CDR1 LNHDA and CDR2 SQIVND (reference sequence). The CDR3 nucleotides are TGTGCCAGTACCCCGACAGGGGACATCTCCGTTGGTGGCTACACCTTC. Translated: CASTPTGDISVGGYTF.

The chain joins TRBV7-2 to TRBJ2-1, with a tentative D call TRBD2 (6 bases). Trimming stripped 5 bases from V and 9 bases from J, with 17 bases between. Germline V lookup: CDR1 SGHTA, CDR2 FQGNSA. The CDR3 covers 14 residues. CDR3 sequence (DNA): TGTGCCAGCAGCGAGGACTATGGTTTAGGTGAGCAGTTCTTC. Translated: CASSEDYGLGEQFF.

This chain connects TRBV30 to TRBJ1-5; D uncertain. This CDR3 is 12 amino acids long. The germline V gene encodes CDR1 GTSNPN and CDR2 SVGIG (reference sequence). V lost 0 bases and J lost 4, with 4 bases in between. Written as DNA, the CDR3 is TGTGCCTGGAGTGTTCCAAATCAGCCCCAGCATTTT. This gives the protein CAWSVPNQPQHF.

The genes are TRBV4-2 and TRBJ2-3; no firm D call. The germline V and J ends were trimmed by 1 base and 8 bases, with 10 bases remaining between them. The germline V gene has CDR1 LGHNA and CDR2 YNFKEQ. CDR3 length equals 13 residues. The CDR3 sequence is CASSQAGGGTQYF. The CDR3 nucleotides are TGTGCCAGCAGCCAAGCAGGCGGTGGTACGCAGTATTTT.

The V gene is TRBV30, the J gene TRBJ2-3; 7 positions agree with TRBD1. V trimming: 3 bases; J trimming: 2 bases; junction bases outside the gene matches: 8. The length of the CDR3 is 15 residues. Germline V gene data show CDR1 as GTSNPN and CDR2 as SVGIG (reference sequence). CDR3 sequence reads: CAWRMEGGPTDTQYF. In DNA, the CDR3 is TGTGCCTGGAGAATGGAAGGGGGCCCCACAGATACGCAGTATTTT.

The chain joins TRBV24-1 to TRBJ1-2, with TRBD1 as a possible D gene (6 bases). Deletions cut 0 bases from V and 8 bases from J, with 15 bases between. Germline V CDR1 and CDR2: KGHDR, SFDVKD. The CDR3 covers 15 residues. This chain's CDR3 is CATSDLGQNQGGYTF. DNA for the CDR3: TGTGCCACCAGTGATTTGGGACAGAACCAAGGAGGCTACACCTTC.

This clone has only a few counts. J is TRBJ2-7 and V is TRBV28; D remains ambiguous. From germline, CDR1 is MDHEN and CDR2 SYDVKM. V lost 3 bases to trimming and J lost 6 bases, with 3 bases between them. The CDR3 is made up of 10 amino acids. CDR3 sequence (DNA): TGTGCCAGCAGTTTTGGCGAGCAGTACTTC. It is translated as CASSFGEQYF.

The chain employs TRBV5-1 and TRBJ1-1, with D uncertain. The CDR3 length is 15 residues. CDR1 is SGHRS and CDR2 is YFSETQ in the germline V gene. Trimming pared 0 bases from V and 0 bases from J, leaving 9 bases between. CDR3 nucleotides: TGCGCCAGCAGCTTGGGGCCAGTCATGAACACTGAAGCTTTCTTT. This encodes CASSLGPVMNTEAFF.

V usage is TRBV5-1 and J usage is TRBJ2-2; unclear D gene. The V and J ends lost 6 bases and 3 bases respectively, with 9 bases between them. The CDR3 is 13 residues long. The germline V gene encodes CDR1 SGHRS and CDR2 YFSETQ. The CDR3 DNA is TGCGCCAGCAATGTCGTGGACACCGGGGAGCTGTTTTTT. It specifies CASNVVDTGELFF.

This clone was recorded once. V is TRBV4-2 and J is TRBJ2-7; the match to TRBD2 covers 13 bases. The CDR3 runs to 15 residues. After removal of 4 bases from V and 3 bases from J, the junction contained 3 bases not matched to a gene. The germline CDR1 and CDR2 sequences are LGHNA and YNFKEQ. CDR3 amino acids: CASSPGTSGVYEQYF. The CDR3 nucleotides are TGTGCCAGCAGCCCTGGGACTAGCGGGGTCTACGAGCAGTACTTC.

The CDR3 loop reads CASKQTLSNQPQHF. CDR3 DNA: TGTGCCAGCAAACAGACACTTAGCAATCAGCCCCAGCATTTT. The rearrangement links TRBV6-5 to TRBJ1-5; D call uncertain. The CDR3 has 14 amino acids. V was clipped by 7 bases and J by 0 bases, with 10 bases between them. CDR1 is MNHEY, CDR2 SVGAGI, per germline.

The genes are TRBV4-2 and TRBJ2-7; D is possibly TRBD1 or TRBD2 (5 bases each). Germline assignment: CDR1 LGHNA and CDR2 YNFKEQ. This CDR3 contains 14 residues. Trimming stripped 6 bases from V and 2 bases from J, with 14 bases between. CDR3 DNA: TGTGCCAGCAGACGGGACGGACTGACCTACGAGCAGTACTTC. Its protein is CASRRDGLTYEQYF.

CDR3 sequence (DNA): TGTGCCAGCAGCCAAGATCCCCGGCGTCCCAATGGCTACACCTTC. This encodes CASSQDPRRPNGYTF. This sequence joins TRBV3-1 (or the pseudogene TRBV3-2) and TRBJ1-2; no clear D gene. From germline, CDR1 is LGHDT and CDR2 YNNKEL (reference sequence). CDR3 length: 15 amino acids. V shed 0 bases and J shed 6 bases, with 14 bases lying between them.

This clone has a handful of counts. CDR3 coding DNA: TGTGCCACCAGGGCCTCCGGGGGCAATCAGCCCCAGCATTTT. As protein: CATRASGGNQPQHF. The V gene is TRBV15, the J gene TRBJ1-5; the D is unclear. Germline CDR1 is LNHNV and CDR2 is YYDKDF (reference sequence). The CDR3 has 14 amino acids. V lost 6 bases and J lost 2, with 11 bases in between.

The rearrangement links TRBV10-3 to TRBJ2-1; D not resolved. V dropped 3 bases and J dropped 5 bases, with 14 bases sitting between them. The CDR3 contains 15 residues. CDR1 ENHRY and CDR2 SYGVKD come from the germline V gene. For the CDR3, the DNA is TGTGCCATCAGTGAAGGCAGGCTGGATGACAATGAGCAGTTCTTC. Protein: CAISEGRLDDNEQFF.

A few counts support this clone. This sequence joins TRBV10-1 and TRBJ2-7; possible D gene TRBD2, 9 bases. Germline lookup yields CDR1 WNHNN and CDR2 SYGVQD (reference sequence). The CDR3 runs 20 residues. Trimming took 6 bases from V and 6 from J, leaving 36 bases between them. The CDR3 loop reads CASRTRTGLASIAGVFEQYF. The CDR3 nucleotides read TGCGCCAGCAGGACACGGACAGGGTTGGCTTCGATAGCGGGAGTGTTCGAGCAGTACTTC.

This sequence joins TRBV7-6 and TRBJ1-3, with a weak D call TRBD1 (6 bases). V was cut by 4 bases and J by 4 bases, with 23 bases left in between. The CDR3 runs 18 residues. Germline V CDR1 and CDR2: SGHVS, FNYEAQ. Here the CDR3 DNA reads TGTGCCAGCAGCTCGTACGCCGGGGGCGGCAGATCGGGAAACACCATATATTTT. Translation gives CASSSYAGGGRSGNTIYF.

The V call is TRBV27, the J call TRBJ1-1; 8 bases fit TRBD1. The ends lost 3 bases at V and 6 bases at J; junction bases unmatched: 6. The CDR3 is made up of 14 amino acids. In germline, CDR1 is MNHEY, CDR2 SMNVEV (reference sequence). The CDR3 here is CASSFSGTGAEAFF. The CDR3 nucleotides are TGTGCCAGCAGTTTTTCCGGGACAGGCGCTGAAGCTTTCTTT.

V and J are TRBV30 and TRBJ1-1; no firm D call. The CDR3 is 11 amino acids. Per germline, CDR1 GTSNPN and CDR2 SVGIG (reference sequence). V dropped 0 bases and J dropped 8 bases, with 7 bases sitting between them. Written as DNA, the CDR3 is TGTGCCTGGAGTGTGGGTAGGGAAGCTTTCTTT. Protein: CAWSVGREAFF.

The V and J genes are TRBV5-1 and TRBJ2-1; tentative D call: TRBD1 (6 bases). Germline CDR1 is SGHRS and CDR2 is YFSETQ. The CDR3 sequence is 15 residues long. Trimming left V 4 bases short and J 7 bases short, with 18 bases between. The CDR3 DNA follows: TGCGCCAGCAGCCCGACAGGAATCCCGGTGAATGAGCAGTTCTTC. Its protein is CASSPTGIPVNEQFF.